This TCR beta chain came from a study of CD8+ T cells in alopecia areata. Overall study findings and caveats: Clonality in lesional scalp, especially alopecia totalis/universalis, exceeded that of normal scalp.

cDNA reverse transcribed from extracted RNA served as the sequencing template. Only in-frame clones appear in the TCRdb table, and some are missing; sequencing was by immunoSEQ multiplex PCR. The profile shows roughly 120,000 clones, more than 30% of them singletons. Comment on this clone: What it binds is unknown.

This CDR3 is built from 14 residues. CDR1 is SNHLY, CDR2 FYNNEI, per germline. V trimming: 5 bases; J trimming: 0 bases; junction bases outside the gene matches: 0. V and J are TRBV2 and TRBJ2-1; TRBD2 matches 8 bases. The clonotype originates from a human donor with alopecia areata. Material: CD4+ T cells sorted from blood. The CDR3 here is CASSRGGSYNEQFF. The CDR3 region has the DNA TGTGCCAGCAGTCGGGGGGGCTCCTACAATGAGCAGTTCTTC.